These T cell receptor beta chains were read from a single sample in a study of blood T cell repertoires in COVID-19. The data were produced by immunoSEQ multiplex PCR, yet TCRdb's version contains in-frame clones alone and is incomplete. This table holds 200,000 to 250,000 clones, approximately 84% found once. The sequenced material came from PBMCs or T cells enriched from blood (not recorded which). These receptors all stem from a man aged 55 to 70 who had recovered from COVID-19. Each CDR3 is given with its conserved first and last residue. The D gene is left open where the match is weak. The size field is filled for only some rows; it gives once, few, many or a size class.

CDR3aa	CDR3nt	v_gene	d_gene	abundance	j_gene
CASSLATMNEQFF	TGCGCCAGCAGCTTGGCAACAATGAATGAGCAGTTCTTC	TRBV5-1	.	.	TRBJ2-1
CASSYSGGTEAFF	TGTGCCAGCAGTTACTCTGGGGGGACTGAAGCTTTCTTT	TRBV6-5	.	.	TRBJ1-1
CSASLAVSSTDTQYF	TGCAGTGCTAGTTTGGCAGTCTCTAGCACAGATACGCAGTATTTT	TRBV20-1	.	.	TRBJ2-3
CAWNALAGGEQFF	TGTGCCTGGAATGCCCTAGCGGGGGGTGAGCAGTTCTTC	TRBV30	TRBD2	once	TRBJ2-1
CASSLSSTVYTEAFF	TGTGCCAGCAGCTTGTCCTCCACGGTGTACACTGAAGCTTTCTTT	TRBV7-9	.	.	TRBJ1-1
CAASWTGGPTDTQYF	TGTGCCGCCTCCTGGACAGGTGGGCCCACAGATACGCAGTATTTT	TRBV6-5	TRBD1	.	TRBJ2-3
CASSSTGSPYEQYF	TGTGCCAGCAGTTCAACAGGGTCCCCCTACGAGCAGTACTTC	TRBV6-5	.	.	TRBJ2-7
CASSKDRAQETQYF	TGTGCCAGCAGCAAGGACAGGGCTCAAGAGACCCAGTACTTC	TRBV6-2/TRBV6-3	TRBD1	.	TRBJ2-5
CASRHGPGTGGDTQYF	TGTGCCAGCAGGCACGGTCCCGGGACTGGGGGAGATACGCAGTATTTT	TRBV5-4	.	.	TRBJ2-3
CASSSRSGNTIYF	TGTGCCAGCAGCTCTAGGTCTGGAAACACCATATATTTT	TRBV7-2	.	.	TRBJ1-3
CASSPRQGAYEQYF	TGTGCCAGCTCACCTAGGCAGGGGGCCTACGAGCAGTACTTC	TRBV18	TRBD1	few	TRBJ2-7
CASRTIGGTTYEQYF	TGTGCCAGTAGAACCATTGGGGGGACCACCTACGAGCAGTACTTC	TRBV19	.	.	TRBJ2-7
CASSLVRTEGNEQFF	TGCGCCAGCAGCTTGGTTCGCACAGAGGGTAATGAGCAGTTCTTC	TRBV5-1	.	.	TRBJ2-1
CAISGFLDRGNYGYTF	TGTGCCATCAGTGGATTTTTGGACAGGGGAAACTATGGCTACACCTTC	TRBV10-3	TRBD1	few	TRBJ1-2
CASSPGLAGITDTQYF	TGCGCCAGCAGCCCGGGTCTAGCGGGGATCACAGATACGCAGTATTTT	TRBV5-1	TRBD2	.	TRBJ2-3
CASSQDLGSSYNSPLHF	TGCGCCAGCAGCCAAGATTTGGGGAGCTCCTATAATTCACCCCTCCACTTT	TRBV4-3	.	.	TRBJ1-6
CASSPQGGTGYEQYF	TGTGCCAGCAGCCCTCAGGGCGGGACAGGATACGAGCAGTACTTC	TRBV11-3	TRBD1	many	TRBJ2-7
CASRRTGKDFEAFF	TGTGCCAGCAGAAGAACCGGGAAAGACTTTGAAGCTTTCTTT	TRBV2	.	.	TRBJ1-1
CASGGQGQRTGELFF	TGCGCCAGCGGCGGACAGGGACAGCGCACCGGGGAGCTGTTTTTT	TRBV5-1	TRBD1	.	TRBJ2-2
CAWRKSVVMGYTF	TGTGCCTGGAGAAAGAGCGTCGTGATGGGCTACACCTTC	TRBV30	.	.	TRBJ1-2
CASSGQGQQNTEAFF	TGTGCCAGCAGTGGACAGGGCCAACAGAACACTGAAGCTTTCTTT	TRBV2	TRBD1	.	TRBJ1-1
CASSQSPNRDRGYEQYF	TGCGCCAGCAGTCAATCGCCCAACCGGGACAGGGGATACGAGCAGTACTTC	TRBV23-1	TRBD1	.	TRBJ2-7
CASSGGQSNEKLFF	TGTGCCAGCAGCGGCGGTCAGTCTAATGAAAAACTGTTTTTT	TRBV7-9	.	.	TRBJ1-4
CSAREEFGYTF	TGCAGTGCTAGAGAGGAGTTTGGCTACACCTTC	TRBV20-1	.	.	TRBJ1-2